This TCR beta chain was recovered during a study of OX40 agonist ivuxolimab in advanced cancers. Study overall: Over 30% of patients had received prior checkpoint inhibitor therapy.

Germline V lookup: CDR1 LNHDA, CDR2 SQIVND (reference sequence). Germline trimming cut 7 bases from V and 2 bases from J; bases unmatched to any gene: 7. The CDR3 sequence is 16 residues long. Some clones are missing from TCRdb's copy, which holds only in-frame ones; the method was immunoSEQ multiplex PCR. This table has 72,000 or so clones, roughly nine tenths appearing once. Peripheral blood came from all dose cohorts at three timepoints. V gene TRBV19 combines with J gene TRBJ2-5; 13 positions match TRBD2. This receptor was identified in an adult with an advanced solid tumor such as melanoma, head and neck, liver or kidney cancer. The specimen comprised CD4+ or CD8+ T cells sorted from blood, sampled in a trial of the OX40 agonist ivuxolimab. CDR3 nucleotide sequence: TGTGCCAGTACCAGACTAGCGGGAGGACTTCAAGAGACCCAGTACTTC. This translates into CASTRLAGGLQETQYF. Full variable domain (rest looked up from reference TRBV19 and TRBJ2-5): DGGITQSPKYLFRKEGQNVTLSCEQNLNHDAMYWYRQDPGQGLRLIYYSQIVNDFQKGDIAEGYSVSREKKESFPLTVTSAQKNPTAFYLCASTRLAGGLQETQYFGPGTRLLVL.